This TCR beta chain came from a study of T cell responses to AZD1222 COVID-19 vaccine. Study summary: Second doses were pooled across both intervals (about 4 or about 12 weeks). General study results and limits: White British people made up most donors, females outnumbered males, and clonal diversity was possibly underestimated. Spike-wide vaccine-associated CD4 TCRs dominated at 160-218 and 743-854. An increase in Spike-specific TCR breadth and depth was observed after two AZD1222 doses.

Sequencing used immunoSEQ multiplex PCR; TCRdb keeps in-frame clones, though not all of them. Here the sample spans about 76,000 clones, around nine tenths being singletons. From germline, CDR1 is LNHDA and CDR2 SQIVND (reference sequence). This CDR3 spans 15 amino acids. The V and J ends lost 5 bases and 4 bases, in that order; junction bases with no gene match: 10. About this clone: Its antigen is not identified.

The V gene is TRBV19, the J gene TRBJ2-5; 7 nucleotides line up with TRBD2. The starting material was peripheral blood, obtained on day 0 of AZD1222 vaccination. The source of this sequence is an adult in good health. The CDR3 DNA reads TGTGCCAGTAGTCTGGGGGTAGGGAGGGGAGAGACCCAGTACTTC. Its protein product is CASSLGVGRGETQYF.